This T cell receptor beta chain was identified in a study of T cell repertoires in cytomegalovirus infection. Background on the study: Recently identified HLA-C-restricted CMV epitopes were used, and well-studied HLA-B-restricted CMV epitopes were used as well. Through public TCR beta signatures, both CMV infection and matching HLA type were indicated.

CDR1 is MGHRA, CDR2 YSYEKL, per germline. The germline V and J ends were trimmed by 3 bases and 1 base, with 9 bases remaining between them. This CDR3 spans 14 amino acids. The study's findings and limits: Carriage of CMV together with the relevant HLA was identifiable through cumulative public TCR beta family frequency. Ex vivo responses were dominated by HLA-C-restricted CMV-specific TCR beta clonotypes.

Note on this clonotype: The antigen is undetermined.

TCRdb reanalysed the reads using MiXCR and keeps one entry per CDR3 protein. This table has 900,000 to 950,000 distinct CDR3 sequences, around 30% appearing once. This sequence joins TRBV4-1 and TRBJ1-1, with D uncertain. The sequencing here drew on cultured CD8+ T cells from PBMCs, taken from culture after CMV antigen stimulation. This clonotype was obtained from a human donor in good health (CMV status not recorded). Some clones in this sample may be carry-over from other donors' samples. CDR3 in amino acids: CASSQPLENTEAFF. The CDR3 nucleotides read TGCGCCAGCAGCCAGCCCCTAGAGAACACTGAAGCTTTCTTT.